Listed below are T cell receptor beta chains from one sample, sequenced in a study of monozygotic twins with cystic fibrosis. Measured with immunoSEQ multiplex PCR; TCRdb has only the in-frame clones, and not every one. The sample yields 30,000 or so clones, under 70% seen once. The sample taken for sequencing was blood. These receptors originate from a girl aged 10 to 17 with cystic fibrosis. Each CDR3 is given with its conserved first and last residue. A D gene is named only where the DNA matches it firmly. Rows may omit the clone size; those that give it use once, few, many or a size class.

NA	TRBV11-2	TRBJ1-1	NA	CASSFQGPNTEAFF	TGTGCCAGCAGCTTCCAGGGCCCGAACACTGAAGCTTTCTTT
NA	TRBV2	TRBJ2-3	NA	CASVREILQDTQYF	TGTGCCAGCGTACGGGAGATCCTCCAAGATACGCAGTATTTT
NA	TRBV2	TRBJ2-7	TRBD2	CASRPGSGRIHEQYF	TGTGCCAGCAGGCCGGGTAGCGGGAGGATCCACGAGCAGTACTTC
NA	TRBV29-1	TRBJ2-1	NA	CSVEVHSSYNEQFF	TGCAGCGTTGAAGTACATAGCTCCTACAATGAGCAGTTCTTC
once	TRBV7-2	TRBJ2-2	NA	CASSSLFGELFF	TGTGCCAGCAGCTCCCTATTCGGGGAGCTGTTTTTT
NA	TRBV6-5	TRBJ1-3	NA	CASSYSTGPGNTIYF	TGTGCCAGCAGTTACTCTACAGGGCCTGGAAACACCATATATTTT
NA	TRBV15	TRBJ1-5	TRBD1	CATSRDGQVGNQPQHF	TGTGCCACCAGCAGAGATGGACAGGTTGGCAATCAGCCCCAGCATTTT
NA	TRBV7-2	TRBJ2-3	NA	CASSSSPTDTQYF	TGTGCCAGCAGCTCTAGCCCAACTGATACGCAGTATTTT
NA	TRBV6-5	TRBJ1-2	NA	CASRPLTANYGYTF	TGTGCCAGCAGGCCCCTTACAGCTAACTATGGCTACACCTTC
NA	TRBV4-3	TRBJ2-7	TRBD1	CASSPTQGKNEVQYF	TGCGCCAGCAGCCCGACACAGGGGAAGAACGAGGTGCAGTACTTC
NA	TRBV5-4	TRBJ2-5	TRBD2	CASSLSAGGRLETQYF	TGTGCCAGCAGCTTATCGGCGGGAGGCAGATTAGAGACCCAGTACTTC
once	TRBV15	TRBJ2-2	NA	CATSRGARKITGELFF	TGTGCCACCAGCAGAGGTGCCAGGAAGATCACCGGGGAGCTGTTTTTT
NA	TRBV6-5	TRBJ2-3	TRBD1	CASSWVWAGGADTQYF	TGTGCCAGCAGTTGGGTGTGGGCAGGGGGCGCAGATACGCAGTATTTT
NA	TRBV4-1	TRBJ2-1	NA	CASSQGLASNNEQFF	TGCGCCAGCAGCCAAGGCCTAGCGAGTAACAATGAGCAGTTCTTC
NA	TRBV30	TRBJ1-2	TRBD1	CAWMVGDRVYGYTF	TGTGCCTGGATGGTTGGAGACAGGGTCTATGGCTACACCTTC
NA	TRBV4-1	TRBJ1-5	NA	CASSQVEGFDQPQHF	TGCGCCAGCAGCCAAGTAGAGGGGTTCGATCAGCCCCAGCATTTT
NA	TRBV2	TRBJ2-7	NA	CASRAESYEQYF	TGTGCCAGTCGAGCAGAATCCTACGAGCAGTACTTC
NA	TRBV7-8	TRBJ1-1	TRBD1	CASSASRGQMNTEAFF	TGTGCCAGCAGCGCAAGCCGGGGACAGATGAACACTGAAGCTTTCTTT
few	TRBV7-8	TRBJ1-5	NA	CASSLRDGPSNQPQHF	TGTGCCAGCAGCTTAAGGGACGGCCCTAGCAATCAGCCCCAGCATTTT
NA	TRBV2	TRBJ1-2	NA	CASSVSAGGYTF	TGTGCCAGCAGTGTATCAGCCGGGGGCTACACCTTC
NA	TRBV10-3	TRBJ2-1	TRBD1	CAISPRQGAYNEQFF	TGTGCCATCAGTCCCAGACAGGGGGCGTACAATGAGCAGTTCTTC
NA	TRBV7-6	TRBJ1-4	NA	CASSAHGSNEKLFF	TGTGCCAGCAGTGCGCATGGCAGTAATGAAAAACTGTTTTTT
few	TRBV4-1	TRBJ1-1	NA	CAVWSGGANTEAFF	TGCGCCGTGTGGTCCGGGGGGGCAAACACTGAAGCTTTCTTT
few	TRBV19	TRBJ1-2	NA	CASSNLLEGYTF	TGTGCCAGTAGTAACCTATTGGAGGGCTACACCTTC
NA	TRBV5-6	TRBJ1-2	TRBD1	CASSLAVHRGMYGYTF	TGTGCCAGCAGCCTGGCAGTCCACAGGGGGATGTATGGCTACACCTTC
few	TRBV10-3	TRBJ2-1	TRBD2	CAIRGEGNEQFF	TGTGCCATCAGAGGGGAGGGGAATGAGCAGTTCTTC
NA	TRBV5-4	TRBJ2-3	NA	CASSSRDSTDTQYF	TGTGCCAGCAGCTCGAGGGACAGCACAGATACGCAGTATTTT
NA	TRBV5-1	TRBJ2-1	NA	CASSVERPGIYNEQFF	TGCGCCAGCAGCGTCGAACGACCAGGGATTTACAATGAGCAGTTCTTC
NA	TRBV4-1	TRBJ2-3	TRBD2	CASSQQFSGGRTDTQYF	TGCGCCAGCAGCCAACAATTTAGCGGGGGACGCACAGATACGCAGTATTTT
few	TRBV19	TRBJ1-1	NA	CASSVLRGIPEAFF	TGTGCCAGTAGTGTACTCAGGGGCATTCCTGAAGCTTTCTTT
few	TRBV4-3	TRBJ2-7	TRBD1	CASSQDGTGGRYF	TGCGCCAGCAGCCAAGATGGGACAGGGGGGCGGTACTTC
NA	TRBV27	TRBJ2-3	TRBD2	CASSPGLGLAGTDTQYF	TGTGCCAGCAGCCCCGGCCTTGGACTAGCGGGCACAGATACGCAGTATTTT
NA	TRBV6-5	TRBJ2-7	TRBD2	CASSPSGTSYEQYF	TGTGCCAGCAGTCCCTCCGGGACTAGCTACGAGCAGTACTTC
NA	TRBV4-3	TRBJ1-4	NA	CASSQNLENEKLFF	TGCGCCAGCAGCCAAAACTTGGAAAATGAAAAACTGTTTTTT
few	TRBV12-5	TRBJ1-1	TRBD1	CASGLGTGSATEAFF	TGTGCTAGTGGTCTAGGGACAGGGTCGGCCACTGAAGCTTTCTTT
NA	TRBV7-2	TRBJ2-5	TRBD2	CASSPPDGLAAETQYF	TGTGCCAGCAGCCCCCCCGACGGACTAGCGGCAGAGACCCAGTACTTC
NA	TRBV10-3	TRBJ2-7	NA	CAISAVAGNEQYF	TGTGCCATCAGTGCGGTCGCCGGAAACGAGCAGTACTTC
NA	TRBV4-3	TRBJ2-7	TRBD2	CASSQDYPGLASYEQYF	TGCGCCAGCAGCCAAGATTACCCGGGACTAGCCAGCTACGAGCAGTACTTC
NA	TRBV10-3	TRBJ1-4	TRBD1	CAISETGGGEKLFF	TGTGCCATCAGCGAAACAGGGGGCGGTGAAAAACTGTTTTTT
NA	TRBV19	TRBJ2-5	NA	CASTPRREVRRETQYF	TGTGCCAGTACCCCAAGGAGGGAGGTAAGACGAGAGACCCAGTACTTC
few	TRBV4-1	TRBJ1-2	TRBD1	CASSHGDRSNYGYTF	TGCGCCAGCAGCCATGGGGACAGGAGTAACTATGGCTACACCTTC
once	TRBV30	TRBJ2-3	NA	CAWGPLRDTQYF	TGTGCCTGGGGTCCTTTGAGGGATACGCAGTATTTT
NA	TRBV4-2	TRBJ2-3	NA	CASSQRYSGTDTQYF	TGTGCCAGCAGCCAGAGGTATAGCGGTACAGATACGCAGTATTTT
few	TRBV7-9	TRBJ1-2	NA	CASSFWTANYGYTF	TGTGCCAGCAGCTTTTGGACAGCTAACTATGGCTACACCTTC
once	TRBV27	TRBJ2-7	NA	CASWGGTRLSYEQYF	TGTGCCAGCTGGGGGGGGACAAGGCTCTCCTACGAGCAGTACTTC
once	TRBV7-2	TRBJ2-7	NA	CASSLSSFGRESYEQYF	TGTGCCAGCAGCTTAAGCTCCTTCGGCAGGGAGTCCTACGAGCAGTACTTC
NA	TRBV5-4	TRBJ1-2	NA	CASSPKAGLVDYGYTF	TGTGCCAGCAGCCCCAAGGCGGGGCTCGTGGACTATGGCTACACCTTC
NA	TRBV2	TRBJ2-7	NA	CASRLRTPNSGEQYF	TGTGCCAGCAGGCTAAGAACCCCCAACAGCGGCGAGCAGTACTTC
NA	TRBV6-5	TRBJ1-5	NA	CASSSYRGSNQPQHF	TGTGCCAGCAGTAGCTACAGAGGGAGCAATCAGCCCCAGCATTTT
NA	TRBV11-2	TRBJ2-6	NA	CASRGWGQGLSGANVLTF	TGTGCCAGCAGGGGATGGGGTCAGGGTTTGTCTGGGGCCAACGTCCTGACTTTC
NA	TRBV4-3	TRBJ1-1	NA	CASSQDPGKNTEAFF	TGCGCCAGCAGCCAAGATCCAGGGAAGAACACTGAAGCTTTCTTT
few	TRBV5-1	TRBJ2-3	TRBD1	CASSLVQGIDTQYF	TGCGCCAGCAGCTTGGTACAGGGGATCGATACGCAGTATTTT
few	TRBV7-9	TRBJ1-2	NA	CASSSLYGTPYGYTF	TGTGCCAGCAGCTCCTTGTACGGGACACCCTATGGCTACACCTTC
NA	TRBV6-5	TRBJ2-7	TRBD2	CASGEGYEQYF	TGTGCCAGTGGGGAGGGCTACGAGCAGTACTTC
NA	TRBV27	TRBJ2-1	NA	CASSPSTGLPLSNEQFF	TGTGCCAGCAGTCCTTCGACAGGTTTGCCGTTATCCAATGAGCAGTTCTTC
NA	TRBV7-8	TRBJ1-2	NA	CASSLANYGVNYGYTF	TGTGCCAGCAGCTTAGCGAATTACGGGGTGAACTATGGCTACACCTTC
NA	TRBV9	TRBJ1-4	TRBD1	CASSRQGAIPTNEKLFF	TGTGCCAGCAGCCGACAGGGGGCCATACCAACTAATGAAAAACTGTTTTTT